These 4 T cell receptor beta chains share one sample of origin, sequenced in a study of tissue T cells after allogeneic stem cell transplantation (dated by TCRdb to 2022 to 2024). The library relied on the immunoSEQ multiplex PCR assay. The source is immuneACCESS, and TCRdb retained only in-frame sequences with V and J called. Part of the clones is not carried over; for the studies checked, unresolved V genes explain less than half of this, and the remainder is unexplained. The sample has roughly 2,700 clones on record, 45% to 60% of them singletons. 25% to 35% of the sample is in the top ten clones. The time point label, read with the paper, signifies: mouse harvest day 14 after allogeneic transplant. Each mouse graft, delivered by tail vein injection, combined 10^6 splenic CD5+ T cells with 10^7 T-cell-depleted bone marrow cells. Sequences were obtained from lymph node tissue. The receptors were sampled from a female BALB/c mouse given C57BL/6 T cells with graft-versus-host disease after an allogeneic hematopoietic cell transplant.

In regard to this clone: Any gene name here is a mouse gene name. The observed sequence ends 1 residue before the CDR3 terminus, with the missing tail filled in from the germline J gene. V and J are TRBV12-1 and TRBJ1-4; no clear D gene. This CDR3 contains 13 residues. Trimming took 0 bases from V and 7 from J, leaving 8 bases between them. The germline V gene has CDR1 SGHSN and CDR2 HYEKVE. The CDR3 sequence is CASSLGLGERLFF. The sequenced CDR3 bases are TGTGCCAGCTCTCTCGGCCTCGGCGAAAGATTATTT.

Note on this clone: The gene names here belong to mouse. The CDR3 extends 1 residue past the end of the read, so its final part is completed from the germline J gene. The chain couples TRBV4 to TRBJ1-1, with D perhaps TRBD1 (6 bases). CDR3 length: 13 residues. Germline loops: CDR1 LGHDT, CDR2 YNNKQL (reference sequence). The V and J ends lost 3 bases and 5 bases respectively, with 10 bases between them. CDR3 protein: CASSYRDTTEVFF. The sequenced part of the CDR3 DNA is TGTGCCAGCAGCTACCGGGACACAACAGAAGTCTTC.

Details on this clone: Mouse gene names apply. CDR3 sequence: CASRTGGASGSYEQYF. The DNA read from the CDR3 is TGTGCCAGCAGAACTGGGGGGGCGTCAGGCTCCTATGAACAGTAC. The V and J genes are TRBV26 and TRBJ2-7; 11 bases match TRBD2. The read finishes 1 residue shy of the CDR3 end, and the germline J gene is used to complete it. V lost 6 bases to trimming and J lost 0 bases; unmatched junction nucleotides: 7. CDR1 and CDR2 (germline): KGHPV, FQNQEV (reference sequence). This CDR3 has 16 amino acids.

This clone was detected a few times. All gene names here are mouse names. The CDR3 extends 1 residue past the end of the read, so its final part is completed from the germline J gene. The J gene is TRBJ2-2, the V gene TRBV26; TRBD1 matches 8 bases. V was clipped by 6 bases and J by 3 bases; unmatched bases: 3. This CDR3 is built from 14 residues. Germline CDR1 is KGHPV and CDR2 is FQNQEV (reference sequence). The CDR3 spells CASSPTGDTGQLYF. Partial CDR3 DNA: TGTGCCAGCAGCCCGACAGGGGACACCGGGCAGCTCTAC.